The T cell receptor beta chain under discussion was sequenced for a study of radiotherapy plus CTLA-4 blockade in lung cancer. Across the whole study: Disease control was present in roughly 29% of patients, and objective responses in 18%. Regarding the study as a whole: Reportedly, early blood T cell clone dynamics best predicted response, with interferon-beta.

In the case of this clone: Its target is not known.

The assay was immunoSEQ multiplex PCR, and TCRdb's table has in-frame clones only and misses some. The sample lists about 3,100 clones, roughly 84% occurring once. This CDR3 is built from 12 residues. Germline lookup yields CDR1 LNHNV and CDR2 YYDKDF (reference sequence). Trimming removed 0 bases from V and 13 bases from J, with 12 bases in between. People whose metastatic non-small-cell lung cancer was chemo-refractory got focal radiation along with CTLA-4 blockade by ipilimumab. The receptor was derived from a human donor with non-small cell lung cancer that progressed on radiotherapy plus ipilimumab. The material sequenced was tumor tissue, taken from a patient treated with radiotherapy plus ipilimumab. The genes are TRBV15 and TRBJ1-2, with a weak D call TRBD1 (5 bases). The CDR3 reads CATSRDQGNATF. CDR3 bases: TGTGCCACCAGCAGAGATCAGGGAAACGCCACCTTC.